Presented here are 5 T cell receptor beta chains from one specimen sequenced in a study of blood T cell repertoires in COVID-19. The assay was immunoSEQ multiplex PCR, and TCRdb's table has in-frame clones only and misses some. The sample holds about 200,000 clones; more than 60% are singletons and the top ten take approximately 13%. The sequenced sample consisted of peripheral blood. These receptor sequences come from a man in his forties or fifties who had recovered from COVID-19.

This chain uses TRBV4-3 with TRBJ2-5, with TRBD2 matching 13 bases. V shed 0 bases and J 2 bases; nucleotides not matched to a gene: 15. Germline CDR1 is LGHNA and CDR2 is YSLEER. This CDR3 is built from 21 residues. CDR3 protein: CASSQDLGRGRTSGSQETQYF. The DNA of the CDR3 is TGCGCCAGCAGCCAAGATCTGGGGAGGGGGCGGACTAGCGGGAGTCAAGAGACCCAGTACTTC.

The V gene is TRBV10-3, the J gene TRBJ2-2, with 14 positions matching TRBD2. Germline V lookup: CDR1 ENHRY, CDR2 SYGVKD. Trimming cost V 2 bases and J 6 bases; bases outside gene matches: 5. This CDR3 region has 17 residues. The chain's CDR3 is CAISETGLAGVSGELFF. CDR3 in DNA: TGTGCCATCAGTGAGACGGGACTAGCGGGAGTATCCGGGGAGCTGTTTTTT.

The rearrangement joins TRBV7-3 to TRBJ1-2, with TRBD1 matching 7 bases. The germline gives CDR1 SGHTA, CDR2 FQGTGA. V lost 2 bases to trimming and J lost 8 bases; unmatched junction nucleotides: 5. The CDR3 contains 13 residues. CDR3 loop: CASSLATGQGYTF. The CDR3 region has the DNA TGTGCCAGCAGCTTAGCGACAGGGCAGGGCTACACCTTC.

In this sample, this clone turned up a few times. The rearrangement joins TRBV4-2 to TRBJ2-3, with 12 bases lining up with TRBD2. The CDR3 covers 19 residues. Losses at the gene ends were 4 bases for V and 0 bases for J; bases not matched to a gene: 11. Germline V gives CDR1 LGHNA, CDR2 YNFKEQ. CDR3 residues: CASSPLAGGLGPSTDTQYF. CDR3 bases: TGTGCCAGCAGCCCACTAGCGGGAGGATTGGGCCCTAGCACAGATACGCAGTATTTT.

The gene calls are TRBV27 and TRBJ1-2; possible D gene TRBD1, 5 bases. The germline V and J ends were trimmed by 6 bases and 5 bases, with 16 bases remaining between them. The CDR3 consists of 14 residues. Looked up from germline, CDR1 is MNHEY and CDR2 is SMNVEV (reference sequence). CDR3 nucleotide sequence: TGTGCCAGCAGCCCGACAGAAATCCCATATGGCTACACCTTC. Translating gives CASSPTEIPYGYTF.